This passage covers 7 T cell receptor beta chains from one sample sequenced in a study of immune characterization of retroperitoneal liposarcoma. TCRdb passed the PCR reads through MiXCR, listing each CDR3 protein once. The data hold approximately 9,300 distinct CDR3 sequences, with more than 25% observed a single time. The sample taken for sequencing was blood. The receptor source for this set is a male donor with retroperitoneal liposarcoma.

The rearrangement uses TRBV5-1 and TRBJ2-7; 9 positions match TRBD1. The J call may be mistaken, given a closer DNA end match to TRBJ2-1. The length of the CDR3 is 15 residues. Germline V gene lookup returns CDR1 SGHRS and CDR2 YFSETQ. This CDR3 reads CASSVGQGFYNEQFF. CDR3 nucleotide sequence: TGCGCCAGCAGCGTGGGACAGGGATTCTACAATGAGCAGTTCTTC.

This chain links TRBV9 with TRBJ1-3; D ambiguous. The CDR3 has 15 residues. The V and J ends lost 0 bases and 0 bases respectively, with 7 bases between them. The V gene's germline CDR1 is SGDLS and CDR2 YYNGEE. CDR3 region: CASSVGGFSGNTIYF. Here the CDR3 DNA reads TGTGCCAGCAGCGTAGGAGGGTTCTCTGGAAACACCATATATTTT.

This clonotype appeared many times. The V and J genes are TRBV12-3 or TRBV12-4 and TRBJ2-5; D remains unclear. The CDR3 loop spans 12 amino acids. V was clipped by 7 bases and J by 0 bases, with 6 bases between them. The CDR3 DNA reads TGTGCCAGCAAAAACGACCAAGAGACCCAGTACTTC. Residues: CASKNDQETQYF.

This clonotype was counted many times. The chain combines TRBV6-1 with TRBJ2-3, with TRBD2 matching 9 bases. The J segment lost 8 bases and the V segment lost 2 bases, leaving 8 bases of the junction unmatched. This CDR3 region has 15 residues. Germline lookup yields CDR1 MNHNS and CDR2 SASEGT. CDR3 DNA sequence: TGTGCCAGCAGTGAATTAGGGACTAGCCCAGCTACGCAGTATTTT. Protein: CASSELGTSPATQYF.

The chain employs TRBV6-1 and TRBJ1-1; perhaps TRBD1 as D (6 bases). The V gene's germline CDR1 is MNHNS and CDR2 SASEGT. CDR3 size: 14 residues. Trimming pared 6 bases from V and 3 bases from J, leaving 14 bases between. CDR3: CASSPRGPDTEAFF. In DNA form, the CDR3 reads TGTGCCAGCAGCCCCCGGGGGCCGGACACTGAAGCTTTCTTT.

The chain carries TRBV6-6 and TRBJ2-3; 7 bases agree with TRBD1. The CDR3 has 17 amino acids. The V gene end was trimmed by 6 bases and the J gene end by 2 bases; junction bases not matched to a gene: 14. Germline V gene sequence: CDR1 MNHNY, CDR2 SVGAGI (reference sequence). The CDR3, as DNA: TGTGCCAGCAGCCCACCCCCCACAGGGGTCCACACAGATACGCAGTATTTT. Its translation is CASSPPPTGVHTDTQYF.

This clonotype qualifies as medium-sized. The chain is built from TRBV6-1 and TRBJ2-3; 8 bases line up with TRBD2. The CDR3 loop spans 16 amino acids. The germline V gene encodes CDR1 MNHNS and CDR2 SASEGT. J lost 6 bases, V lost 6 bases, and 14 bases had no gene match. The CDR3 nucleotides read TGTGCCAGCAGCGGGGAGGGCGGGGGGACAAGGGATACGCAGTATTTT. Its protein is CASSGEGGGTRDTQYF.